Below are 29 T cell receptor beta chains sequenced from a single sample in a study of OX40 agonist ivuxolimab in advanced cancers. The library was produced with the immunoSEQ multiplex PCR assay. The table was pulled from immuneACCESS by TCRdb, which kept in-frame rearrangements only. Such tables lose some clones; where checked, under half of the loss comes from unresolved V genes, and the rest has no known cause. Within this sample are about 28,000 clones, with roughly 82% of them counted one time only. Of the sample, under 30% is held by the ten largest clones. This material consisted of CD4+ or CD8+ T cells sorted from blood, taken in a trial of the OX40 agonist ivuxolimab. Source of these receptors: an adult with an advanced solid tumor such as melanoma, head and neck, liver or kidney cancer.

V and J are TRBV28 and TRBJ2-1, with D possibly being TRBD1 (6 bases). The CDR3 covers 12 residues. Trimming cost V 6 bases and J 8 bases, with 11 bases left between them. The germline CDR1 and CDR2 sequences are MDHEN and SYDVKM. The chain's CDR3 is CASRPQGYEQFF. The CDR3 coding sequence is TGTGCCAGCAGGCCACAGGGTTATGAGCAGTTCTTC.

The rearrangement links TRBV29-1 to TRBJ2-4, with TRBD2 matching 8 bases. This CDR3 comprises 14 residues. J lost 6 bases, V lost 4 bases, and 8 bases had no gene match. Germline CDR1 and CDR2: SQVTM and ANQGSEA. DNA of the CDR3: TGCAGCGTTGCGGGGGGGGCAGAAGGAAACATTCAGTACTTC. It codes for CSVAGGAEGNIQYF.

The V gene is TRBV11-2, the J gene TRBJ1-1; the match to TRBD1 covers 8 bases. V was clipped by 5 bases and J by 4 bases; unmatched bases: 9. The CDR3 is 15 amino acids. From germline, CDR1 is SGHAT and CDR2 FQNNGV. The CDR3 DNA follows: TGTGCCAGCAGCGCACCAGGGGGCCGGGGCACTGAAGCTTTCTTT. Protein: CASSAPGGRGTEAFF.

This clone was detected once. DNA of the CDR3: TGTGCCAGCAGTTACGGGCAGGGCACCCCGTCTTACGAGCAGTACTTC. Protein sequence: CASSYGQGTPSYEQYF. This rearrangement joins TRBV11-2 to TRBJ2-7; D might be TRBD1 (5 bases). This CDR3 has 16 amino acids. With 6 bases removed from V and 4 bases from J, the gap between germline ends came to 22 bases. Per the germline V gene, CDR1 is SGHAT and CDR2 is FQNNGV.

The chain's CDR3 is CASSVNIASYNEQFF. CDR3 bases: TGTGCCAGCAGCGTAAACATTGCCAGCTACAATGAGCAGTTCTTC. The chain joins TRBV9 to TRBJ2-1; D is undetermined. CDR1 and CDR2 (germline): SGDLS, YYNGEE. This CDR3 contains 15 residues. The ends were cut back, 1 base at V and 3 bases at J, with 11 bases in the middle.

The chain links TRBV20-1 to TRBJ1-2, with 8 bases aligning to TRBD1. CDR1 is DFQATT, CDR2 SNEGSKA, per germline (reference sequence). The CDR3 has 11 residues. The CDR3 loop is CRGLTGDGYTF. The CDR3 DNA is TGCAGAGGGTTGACAGGGGATGGCTACACCTTC.

J is TRBJ1-4 and V is TRBV7-9; D is undetermined. The germline V gene encodes CDR1 SEHNR and CDR2 FQNEAQ (reference sequence). The CDR3 has 14 residues. V was trimmed by 4 bases and J by 4 bases, leaving 10 bases between them. CDR3 sequence (DNA): TGTGCCAGCAGCTCACCCGGGAATAATGAAAAACTGTTTTTT. Protein sequence: CASSSPGNNEKLFF.

The chain recombines TRBV5-1 with TRBJ2-7; no firm D call. The germline gives CDR1 SGHRS, CDR2 YFSETQ. Trimming pared 0 bases from V and 3 bases from J, leaving 10 bases between. CDR3 length equals 14 residues. CDR3 amino acids: CASSLGSPGYEQYF. CDR3 DNA: TGCGCCAGCAGCTTGGGCAGCCCAGGCTACGAGCAGTACTTC.

The CDR3 reads CATRDRQGYEQYF. In DNA, the CDR3 is TGTGCCACCAGGGATCGACAGGGCTACGAGCAGTACTTC. The V call is TRBV15, the J call TRBJ2-7; 7 bases are shared with TRBD1. Germline V CDR1 and CDR2: LNHNV, YYDKDF (reference sequence). The J segment lost 3 bases and the V segment lost 6 bases, leaving 5 bases of the junction unmatched. This CDR3 has 13 residues.

This clone was recorded only once. The chain couples TRBV4-1 to TRBJ2-7; 10 bases fit TRBD2. The germline V gene has CDR1 MGHRA and CDR2 YSYEKL. The CDR3 length is 15 residues. Trimming at V came to 4 bases and at J to 7 bases, leaving 10 bases not matched to a gene. In DNA form, the CDR3 reads TGCGCCAGCAGCCCTCAAGCGGGAGGGTCGAGGGAGCAGTACTTC. Translating gives CASSPQAGGSREQYF.

This rearrangement joins TRBV7-2 to TRBJ2-1; 9 nucleotides match TRBD2. The germline CDR1 and CDR2 sequences are SGHTA and FQGNSA. There are 15 residues in the CDR3. Germline trimming cut 4 bases from V and 5 bases from J; bases unmatched to any gene: 6. DNA for the CDR3: TGTGCCAGCAGCTACGCTAGCGGGGAACACAATGAGCAGTTCTTC. Amino acid sequence: CASSYASGEHNEQFF.

This clone showed up just once. The chain is built from TRBV7-8 and TRBJ2-7; D gene unclear. The V end was cut by 5 bases, the J end by 4 bases, with 6 bases between. Germline V gene lookup returns CDR1 SGHVS and CDR2 FQNEAQ. The CDR3 extends over 11 amino acids. CDR3 DNA sequence: TGTGCCAGCAGCGCTTATTACGAGCAGTACTTC. It codes for CASSAYYEQYF.

V is TRBV2 and J is TRBJ2-7; TRBD2 might be the D (5 bases). The germline V gene encodes CDR1 SNHLY and CDR2 FYNNEI. The CDR3 runs 14 residues. V lost 5 bases and J lost 5, with 16 bases in between. Here the CDR3 DNA reads TGTGCCAGCAGTTCCGGGATAGGGTATGACGAGCAGTACTTC. It translates to CASSSGIGYDEQYF.

The chain has TRBV28 and TRBJ2-7; no reliable D call. This CDR3 has 13 residues. The V gene lost 6 bases and the J gene lost 5 bases, with 14 bases spanning the gap. Germline V gene sequence: CDR1 MDHEN, CDR2 SYDVKM. CDR3 DNA: TGTGCCAGCAGACAGAGGCCTGGCGACGAGCAGTACTTC. Amino acids: CASRQRPGDEQYF.

Concerning this clone: This sample also contains other DNA sequences that code for the same CDR3. The chain couples TRBV27 to TRBJ2-1; maybe TRBD2 (6 bases). This CDR3 contains 13 residues. Per the germline V gene, CDR1 is MNHEY and CDR2 is SMNVEV (reference sequence). V dropped 0 bases and J dropped 6 bases, with 6 bases sitting between them. The CDR3 loop is CASSLSRGNEQFF. CDR3 sequence (DNA): TGTGCCAGCAGTTTATCGCGGGGCAATGAGCAGTTCTTC.

The chain recombines TRBV9 with TRBJ2-1; the D gene is possibly TRBD1 (5 bases). This CDR3 is built from 14 residues. V lost 0 bases, J lost 5 bases, and 9 bases lay in between. Germline V gene lookup returns CDR1 SGDLS and CDR2 YYNGEE. In nucleotides, the CDR3 is TGTGCCAGCAGCGTAGGGGGCGGCAACAATGAGCAGTTCTTC. Encoded protein: CASSVGGGNNEQFF.

The chain is built from TRBV18 and TRBJ2-1, with 10 bases aligning to TRBD2. This CDR3 has 19 residues. V was clipped by 0 bases and J by 3 bases; unmatched bases: 11. Looked up from germline, CDR1 is KGHSH and CDR2 is LQKENI. CDR3 coding DNA: TGTGCCAGCTCACCACCGCGTCTAGCGGGAGTTTCCTTCTACAATGAGCAGTTCTTC. Protein product: CASSPPRLAGVSFYNEQFF. Combining the CDR3 with reference TRBV18 and TRBJ2-1 gives the whole variable domain NAGVMQNPRHLVRRRGQEARLRCSPMKGHSHVYWYRQLPEEGLKFMVYLQKENIIDESGMPKERFSAEFPKEGPSILRIQQVVRGDSAAYFCASSPPRLAGVSFYNEQFFGPGTRLTVL.

The chain recombines TRBV11-2 with TRBJ1-4; D is ambiguous. CDR1 is SGHAT and CDR2 is FQNNGV in the germline V gene. There are 15 residues in the CDR3. Trimming took 5 bases from V and 0 from J, leaving 10 bases between them. CDR3 residues: CASSPSSATNEKLFF. For the CDR3, the DNA is TGTGCCAGCAGCCCAAGCAGTGCAACTAATGAAAAACTGTTTTTT.

This clone has only one observation. The CDR3 loop reads CASSLVSGSYNEQFF. DNA of the CDR3: TGTGCCAGCAGCTTAGTGTCTGGCAGCTACAATGAGCAGTTCTTC. The V gene is TRBV7-2, the J gene TRBJ2-1; no reliable D call. Deletions cut 1 base from V and 3 bases from J, with 10 bases between. Germline V lookup: CDR1 SGHTA, CDR2 FQGNSA. The CDR3 contains 15 residues.

The V gene is TRBV30, the J gene TRBJ2-5; perhaps D is TRBD1 or TRBD2 (5 bases each). Deletions cut 5 bases from V and 5 bases from J, with 9 bases between. Germline loops: CDR1 GTSNPN, CDR2 SVGIG (reference sequence). The CDR3 is 11 amino acids. CDR3 nucleotide sequence: TGTGCCTGGTTCGAGGGGGAGACCCAGTACTTC. Translating gives CAWFEGETQYF.

This clone has a single count. This chain connects TRBV5-1 to TRBJ2-7; D unresolved. The CDR3 has 13 residues. The ends were cut back, 3 bases at V and 5 bases at J, with 12 bases in the middle. Per germline, CDR1 SGHRS and CDR2 YFSETQ. CDR3 DNA: TGCGCCAGCAGCTACGGTTGGTTTGACGAGCAGTACTTC. Protein sequence: CASSYGWFDEQYF.

The V call is TRBV19, the J call TRBJ2-7; D may be TRBD1 (6 bases). CDR3 length: 14 residues. From germline, CDR1 is LNHDA and CDR2 SQIVND (reference sequence). V was shortened by 2 bases and J by 4 bases, with 12 bases between the two germline ends. In DNA, the CDR3 is TGTGCCAGTAGTATAATGGGACAAGGGTACGAGCAGTACTTC. This codes for CASSIMGQGYEQYF.

The chain has TRBV7-9 and TRBJ2-2; D is unclear. There are 14 residues in the CDR3. Germline V CDR1 and CDR2: SEHNR, FQNEAQ (reference sequence). V lost 4 bases and J 1 base, leaving 7 bases between the germline ends. The chain's CDR3 is CASSYRRNTGELFF. CDR3 DNA: TGTGCCAGCAGCTACCGTCGGAACACCGGGGAGCTGTTTTTT.

The genes are TRBV10-3 and TRBJ1-5, with unresolved D. The germline V gene encodes CDR1 ENHRY and CDR2 SYGVKD. This CDR3 contains 12 residues. V gave up 6 bases and J gave up 4 bases, with 7 bases separating them. The CDR3 reads CAISGRNQPQHF. The CDR3 coding sequence is TGTGCCATCAGCGGTAGGAATCAGCCCCAGCATTTT.

The genes are TRBV30 and TRBJ2-1; 8 bases align to TRBD2. Trimming cost V 4 bases and J 7 bases; bases outside gene matches: 12. The CDR3 has 15 residues. Germline lookup yields CDR1 GTSNPN and CDR2 SVGIG (reference sequence). The CDR3 DNA is TGTGCCTGGACCCCCGGGACTAGTTGGGATAATGAGCAGTTCTTC. This encodes CAWTPGTSWDNEQFF.

This chain uses TRBV11-2 with TRBJ1-6, with 8 positions matching TRBD1. J lost 7 bases, V lost 5 bases, and 1 base had no gene match. CDR1 is SGHAT, CDR2 FQNNGV, per germline. The CDR3 covers 13 residues. The CDR3, as DNA: TGTGCCAGCAGCCGGACAGGGAATTCACCCCTCCACTTT. This gives the protein CASSRTGNSPLHF.

V and J are TRBV6-1 and TRBJ2-7; a possible D gene is TRBD2 (6 bases). CDR3 length: 14 residues. Germline lookup yields CDR1 MNHNS and CDR2 SASEGT. The V gene lost 1 base and the J gene lost 1 base, with 8 bases spanning the gap. The CDR3 reads CASSEGRGSYEQYF. DNA for the CDR3: TGTGCCAGCAGTGAAGGGCGGGGATCCTACGAGCAGTACTTC.

V is TRBV19 and J is TRBJ2-7; a possible D gene is TRBD1 (6 bases). The CDR3 is 14 amino acids. With 6 bases removed from V and 0 bases from J, the gap between germline ends came to 12 bases. CDR1 is LNHDA, CDR2 SQIVND, per germline (reference sequence). The DNA of the CDR3 is TGTGCCAGTAGCACCGGGACATCCTCCTACGAGCAGTACTTC. This codes for CASSTGTSSYEQYF.

The chain couples TRBV4-2 to TRBJ1-1; D not certain. In germline, CDR1 is LGHNA, CDR2 YNFKEQ. The germline V and J ends were trimmed by 0 bases and 1 base, with 15 bases remaining between them. The CDR3 runs to 17 residues. CDR3 nucleotides: TGTGCCAGCAGCCAAGATTTGATGAAAGAAAGGAACACTGAAGCTTTCTTT. The encoded protein is CASSQDLMKERNTEAFF.